One sample yielded the 30 T cell receptor beta chains listed below, sequenced in a study of memory CD4+ T cells and cytomegalovirus serostatus. Single viable CD3+CD4+CD8-CD45RO+ cells were sorted as the memory CD4+ T cells. Only in-frame clones appear in the TCRdb table, and some are missing; sequencing was by immunoSEQ multiplex PCR. The table has some 41,000 clones, 70% to 80% seen once. The sequenced material came from memory CD4+ T cells from blood. The receptors here all came from an adult in good health and CMV-seronegative.

The chain employs TRBV11-2 and TRBJ1-1; D is unclear. In germline, CDR1 is SGHAT, CDR2 FQNNGV. V lost 4 bases and J 5 bases, leaving 14 bases between the germline ends. The CDR3 spans 14 residues. CDR3 DNA sequence: TGTGCCAGCAGCTCAATATCGCGGGAGACTGAAGCTTTCTTT. Protein product: CASSSISRETEAFF.

J is TRBJ2-1 and V is TRBV19; 11 bases map to TRBD2. With V trimmed by 7 bases and J by 7 bases, 12 bases remained unmatched. CDR1 LNHDA and CDR2 SQIVND come from the germline V gene (reference sequence). This CDR3 comprises 16 residues. The CDR3 protein is CASNSGGLAESNEQFF. The CDR3 DNA is TGTGCCAGTAACTCGGGGGGACTAGCGGAGAGTAATGAGCAGTTCTTC.

The rearrangement uses TRBV7-9 and TRBJ1-2; 8 nucleotides match TRBD1. V dropped 3 bases and J dropped 8; count of bases not matched to a gene: 5. The CDR3 has 13 amino acids. CDR1 and CDR2 from the germline V gene are SEHNR and FQNEAQ (reference sequence). For the CDR3, the DNA is TGTGCCAGCAGCTTGGACAGGGAGACCGGCTACACCTTC. As protein: CASSLDRETGYTF.

J is TRBJ1-5 and V is TRBV4-3; D unclear. CDR1 is LGHNA and CDR2 is YSLEER in the germline V gene. Trimming cost V 1 base and J 7 bases, with 8 bases left between them. CDR3 length: 13 residues. The CDR3 coding sequence is TGCGCCAGCAGCCAAGGGGTTGAACAGCCCCAGCATTTT. Translated: CASSQGVEQPQHF.

V and J are TRBV2 and TRBJ1-6; perhaps TRBD1 as D (5 bases). Trimming shortened V by 6 bases and J by 10 bases, and 16 bases separated the two germline ends. The CDR3 consists of 14 residues. Germline CDR1 SNHLY, CDR2 FYNNEI. The DNA for the CDR3 is TGTGCCAGCAGATTGGGCAGGGTGGGGTCACCCCTCCACTTT. Translated, it gives CASRLGRVGSPLHF.

J is TRBJ2-3 and V is TRBV30; 8 positions agree with TRBD2. Germline V gives CDR1 GTSNPN, CDR2 SVGIG (reference sequence). V was clipped by 4 bases and J by 2 bases; unmatched bases: 8. This CDR3 contains 15 residues. Here the CDR3 reads CAWKIAGSLTDTQYF. CDR3 DNA: TGTGCCTGGAAAATAGCGGGGAGCCTCACAGATACGCAGTATTTT.

The chain carries TRBV5-4 and TRBJ2-7; no firm D call. Trimming left V 4 bases short and J 5 bases short, with 13 bases between. Per germline, CDR1 SGHNT and CDR2 YYREEE (reference sequence). This CDR3 region has 13 residues. CDR3 DNA: TGTGCCAGCAGCCCCGGGTTTGGAGACGAGCAGTACTTC. Its translation: CASSPGFGDEQYF.

The chain links TRBV30 to TRBJ1-5, with TRBD1 as a possible D gene (6 bases). Germline CDR1 GTSNPN, CDR2 SVGIG (reference sequence). The CDR3 is 14 amino acids. Deletions cut 0 bases from V and 7 bases from J, with 13 bases between. CDR3 DNA: TGTGCCTGGAGTGTCCCGGGGGCATGGCAGCCCCAGCATTTT. It translates to CAWSVPGAWQPQHF.

This chain connects TRBV19 to TRBJ1-5; D is unclear. Trimming took off 0 bases at V and 8 bases at J, with 5 bases between the two ends. CDR1 is LNHDA, CDR2 SQIVND, per germline (reference sequence). CDR3 length: 12 amino acids. The CDR3 loop reads CASSIEEKPQHF. DNA for the CDR3: TGTGCCAGTAGTATAGAAGAGAAGCCCCAGCATTTT.

The count of this clone is one. V and J are TRBV18 and TRBJ1-1; the D gene is possibly TRBD1 (5 bases). CDR3 length equals 14 residues. Trimming stripped 4 bases from V and 5 bases from J, with 14 bases between. From germline, CDR1 is KGHSH and CDR2 LQKENI. The DNA of the CDR3 is TGTGCCAGCTCACGTTCCCGAGGGGAGACTGAAGCTTTCTTT. It specifies CASSRSRGETEAFF.

Points on this clone: Other DNA sequences in this sample translate to the same CDR3. This chain joins TRBV7-2 and TRBJ1-1; 8 nucleotides match TRBD1. CDR1 and CDR2 from the germline V gene are SGHTA and FQGNSA. The CDR3 covers 14 residues. V lost 3 bases, J lost 4 bases, and 4 bases stayed unmatched. For the CDR3, the DNA is TGTGCCAGCAGCTTCAGGGGGCACGGCACTGAAGCTTTCTTT. This translates into CASSFRGHGTEAFF.

This chain links TRBV14 with TRBJ2-3; 11 bases map to TRBD2. The CDR3 consists of 23 residues. Germline V gene sequence: CDR1 SGHDN, CDR2 FVKESK. V shed 1 base, J shed 7 bases, and the junction held 28 bases outside the gene matches. The CDR3 sequence is CASSQVLLAGVRGKNIVRNTQYF. The CDR3 bases are TGTGCCAGCAGCCAAGTTCTACTAGCGGGGGTCAGAGGGAAAAACATTGTCAGGAATACGCAGTATTTT.

The CDR3 region has the DNA TGTGCCAGCTCACCAGGACTAGCGGACAATGAGCAGTTCTTC. Residues: CASSPGLADNEQFF. V usage is TRBV18 and J usage is TRBJ2-1, with 10 bases aligning to TRBD2. Germline trimming cut 2 bases from V and 5 bases from J; bases unmatched to any gene: 0. Germline CDR1 reads KGHSH; CDR2 reads LQKENI. The CDR3 spans 14 residues. The full variable domain, in which reference TRBV18 and TRBJ2-1 provide the parts outside the CDR3, is NAGVMQNPRHLVRRRGQEARLRCSPMKGHSHVYWYRQLPEEGLKFMVYLQKENIIDESGMPKERFSAEFPKEGPSILRIQQVVRGDSAAYFCASSPGLADNEQFFGPGTRLTVL.

The chain has TRBV2 and TRBJ1-1; 8 bases are shared with TRBD1. Germline V lookup: CDR1 SNHLY, CDR2 FYNNEI. Unmatched junction bases numbered 12, after V lost 4 bases and J lost 5 bases. The CDR3 contains 16 residues. DNA for the CDR3: TGTGCCAGCAGTGCCCTCCGGACAGGGCTGGATACTGAAGCTTTCTTT. Encoded protein: CASSALRTGLDTEAFF.

V and J are TRBV6-5 and TRBJ1-5, with no clear D. CDR1 and CDR2 from the germline V gene are MNHEY and SVGAGI. The CDR3 covers 14 residues. V lost 2 bases and J lost 0, with 5 bases in between. The CDR3 here is CASSYSYSNQPQHF. The CDR3 bases are TGTGCCAGCAGTTACAGTTATAGCAATCAGCCCCAGCATTTT.

The chain carries TRBV19 and TRBJ1-3, with D hard to call. Germline assignment: CDR1 LNHDA and CDR2 SQIVND (reference sequence). The CDR3 length is 13 residues. Between the trimmed V and J ends, which lost 7 bases and 4 bases, there was a span of 11 bases. DNA for the CDR3: TGTGCCAGTACCGCGGCTGGGGGAAACACCATATATTTT. It specifies CASTAAGGNTIYF.

V gene TRBV2 combines with J gene TRBJ1-1, with 10 bases lining up with TRBD1. Trimming took 4 bases from V and 10 from J; bases not matched to a gene: 12. The CDR3 contains 15 residues. The germline CDR1 and CDR2 sequences are SNHLY and FYNNEI. CDR3 coding DNA: TGTGCCAGCAGTGCGTTGGGGACAGGGGTCTTTGGAGCTTTCTTT. This codes for CASSALGTGVFGAFF.

The chain joins TRBV18 to TRBJ1-2, with TRBD1 matching 7 bases. From germline, CDR1 is KGHSH and CDR2 LQKENI. Trimming took 3 bases from V and 8 from J; bases not matched to a gene: 9. This CDR3 contains 14 residues. The CDR3 protein is CASSPRTGQEGYTF. The CDR3 DNA sequence: TGTGCCAGCTCACCGCGGACAGGACAAGAGGGCTACACCTTC.

By its share, this clone is medium-sized (0.01 to 0.1%). Within the sample, other DNA sequences also encode this same CDR3. The genes are TRBV18 and TRBJ2-2, with a possible D match to TRBD1 (5 bases). Germline CDR1 and CDR2: KGHSH and LQKENI. This CDR3 is 14 amino acids long. V lost 3 bases and J lost 1, with 6 bases in between. The CDR3: CASSPGQNTGELFF. DNA for the CDR3: TGTGCCAGCTCACCCGGACAGAACACCGGGGAGCTGTTTTTT. The whole variable domain, filled in from reference TRBV18 and TRBJ2-2, reads NAGVMQNPRHLVRRRGQEARLRCSPMKGHSHVYWYRQLPEEGLKFMVYLQKENIIDESGMPKERFSAEFPKEGPSILRIQQVVRGDSAAYFCASSPGQNTGELFFGEGSRLTVL.

A remark on this clone: An end of the junction does not agree with germline; a read error may underlie this. The chain recombines TRBV7-7 with TRBJ1-5, with D perhaps TRBD1 (5 bases). CDR3 length: 17 amino acids. Germline V lookup: CDR1 SSHAT, CDR2 FNYEAQ (reference sequence). The DNA for the CDR3 is TGTGCTAGCAGCTCCCCCTCTGGGGGGGGACCTAATCAGCCCCAGCATTTT. Translating it yields CASSSPSGGGPNQPQHF.

The CDR3 nucleotides read TGTGCCAGCAGTCATACCATGCGCTCTGGGGCCAACGTCCTGACTTTC. It codes for CASSHTMRSGANVLTF. J is TRBJ2-6 and V is TRBV14, with unresolved D. CDR1 is SGHDN, CDR2 FVKESK, per germline. V was pared by 6 bases and J by 0 bases, with 12 bases between. CDR3 length: 16 residues.

Only a few counts were recorded for this clone. The chain is built from TRBV30 and TRBJ1-1; D not certain. The CDR3 length is 12 residues. Deletions cut 6 bases from V and 1 base from J, with 9 bases between. Germline CDR1 reads GTSNPN; CDR2 reads SVGIG (reference sequence). CDR3 residues: CACEKRNTEAFF. CDR3 coding DNA: TGTGCCTGTGAAAAGAGGAACACTGAAGCTTTCTTT.

V is TRBV7-9 and J is TRBJ1-1; D gene uncertain. Trimming took off 5 bases at V and 4 bases at J, with 11 bases between the two ends. Germline CDR1 and CDR2: SEHNR and FQNEAQ (reference sequence). This CDR3 is 13 amino acids long. The CDR3 loop reads CASSLGVVTEAFF. The CDR3 bases are TGTGCCAGCAGCCTCGGTGTAGTCACTGAAGCTTTCTTT.

The rearrangement joins TRBV6-5 to TRBJ2-1; TRBD2 matches at 7 bases. Per germline, CDR1 MNHEY and CDR2 SVGAGI. CDR3 length: 15 amino acids. The V segment lost 5 bases and the J segment 4 bases; nucleotides outside the gene matches: 8. The CDR3 nucleotides read TGTGCCAGCAGTCAAACGGGGGGTCAATACAATGAGCAGTTCTTC. It yields the protein CASSQTGGQYNEQFF.

This chain uses TRBV4-3 with TRBJ2-1, with 7 bases aligning to TRBD1. The CDR3 sequence is 18 residues long. Trimming cost V 0 bases and J 3 bases; bases outside gene matches: 11. Germline-derived CDR1 and CDR2 are LGHNA and YSLEER. CDR3 sequence: CASSQDGGTANLYNEQFF. CDR3 DNA: TGCGCCAGCAGCCAAGACGGTGGGACAGCAAACCTCTACAATGAGCAGTTCTTC.

This sequence joins TRBV6-5 and TRBJ1-6, with unresolved D. Germline V lookup: CDR1 MNHEY, CDR2 SVGAGI. Trimming removed 5 bases at V and 2 bases at J, with 1 base between. The CDR3 covers 12 residues. The CDR3 spells CASSTYNSPLHF. The CDR3 DNA follows: TGTGCCAGCAGTACCTATAATTCACCCCTCCACTTT.

The rearrangement links TRBV29-1 to TRBJ2-1; D call uncertain. This CDR3 comprises 12 residues. The germline gives CDR1 SQVTM, CDR2 ANQGSEA. V was clipped by 4 bases and J by 8 bases, with 12 bases between them. Written as DNA, the CDR3 is TGCAGCGTTGTAGCAGGTCGCGATGAGCAGTTCTTC. This encodes CSVVAGRDEQFF.

The rearrangement links TRBV30 to TRBJ2-7; TRBD1 aligns across 11 bases. The CDR3 covers 18 residues. J lost 4 bases, V lost 4 bases, and 18 bases had no gene match. CDR1 and CDR2 (germline): GTSNPN, SVGIG (reference sequence). In DNA, the CDR3 is TGTGCCTGGAATTACGGGACAGGGGGGCGGGGGTCCTTTTACGAGCAGTACTTC. Translating it yields CAWNYGTGGRGSFYEQYF.

This clone was counted only a few times. The chain is built from TRBV7-2 and TRBJ1-3, with D perhaps matching TRBD1 (5 bases). The germline CDR1 and CDR2 sequences are SGHTA and FQGNSA. V was pared by 5 bases and J by 4 bases, with 9 bases between. There are 13 residues in the CDR3. DNA for the CDR3: TGTGCCAGCAGCCCACGGACAGGAAACACCATATATTTT. This gives the protein CASSPRTGNTIYF.

V is TRBV10-3 and J is TRBJ1-1, with D tentatively TRBD1 (6 bases). V lost 7 bases and J 0 bases, leaving 9 bases between the germline ends. Germline V lookup: CDR1 ENHRY, CDR2 SYGVKD. The CDR3 covers 13 residues. CDR3 coding DNA: TGTGCCATCACACAGGGAATGAACACTGAAGCTTTCTTT. Translation gives CAITQGMNTEAFF.